This T cell receptor (beta chain) originates from a study of long-term antiretroviral therapy in people with HIV (dated by TCRdb to the early 2020s). For the wider study: The earliest samples were collected approximately a decade before the 2015 WHO recommendation for immediate ART, a period when ART was typically delayed until CD4 counts fell. A retrospective serial study tested whether changes in peripheral blood TRB repertoire composition and diversity were associated with ART initiation and durable HIV suppression. A total of 150 to 200 cryopreserved PBMC samples were contributed to the cohort by 30 adults with confirmed HIV infection, with samples collected serially over a mean of 6 years (range 1-12). About 35% of the 30 participants with HIV were female. No cross-contamination during QIAcube processing was shown when test extractions of a monoclonal T-cell line were performed alongside fewer than 35 polyclonal samples. What the work shows at the level of the full study, not this receptor alone: Because cell numbers in pre-ART samples were limited, unsorted PBMC were profiled instead of sorted CD4+ and CD8+ T cells. Owing to limited PBMC availability, only the TCR beta chain was sequenced, without alpha chain pairing. Starting ART was linked to a significant rise in TRB diversity, yet even after long-term ART the diversity remained significantly lower than in transplant donor controls. HIV repertoires had narrower CDR3 length ranges than controls, and the network structure suggested an antigen-experienced repertoire that shifted only slightly toward naive after ART. No data were available on ART adherence, viral resistance or therapy changes, limiting inferences about post-ART repertoire changes. At every time point, the repertoire was dominated by expanded TRB clones first identified before ART initiation, although this dominance fluctuated and, in many PLHIV, declined after ART. The samples span the years 2004 to 2017, and the ART regimens used may be less effective than current regimens.

Remarks on this clone: Its antigen specificity is not known. No base quality values were provided; no much bigger clone lies one nucleotide off.

The immunoSEQ hsTCRB v3.0 assay was used at survey level resolution for TRB variable region sequencing. A depth of roughly 35,000-55,000 T-cell genomes per sample was targeted for TRB sequencing. Pooled TRB libraries were sequenced on an Illumina MiSeq with a v3 150-cycle kit. The authors processed their data as follows. Repertoire analysis ran in R within a reproducible Nextflow workflow covering QC, data transformation and analysis. LymphoSeq2, an R package for AIRR-Seq data exploration, was used to implement custom analyses. Several samples yielding fewer than 5000 total TRB sequences were excluded, leaving 188 analyzed HIV repertoires. Of the 188 retained HIV repertoires, over 55 were collected before and 120 to 130 after ART initiation. Repertoires were downsampled to 5000 TRB nucleotide sequences, with summary statistics averaged over 100 downsampling iterations. The analysis kept only TRB sequences whose CDR3 regions were at least seven amino acids long. Diversity was assessed using a clonality score derived from Shannon entropy and using the Gini coefficient. In the repertoire networks, any two of the top 5000 CDR3 amino acid sequences were connected whenever the two sequences differed by an edit distance of one. For TRB CDR3 amino acid sequences, GLIPH2 was used to predict antigen specificity groups and MHC restriction. Known CMV, EBV, HIV or tissue antigen associations were flagged by matching CDR3 amino acid sequences against VDJdb and McPAS-TCR. Pre-ART, post-ART and control groups were compared with Wilcoxon signed-rank tests and Holm-Bonferroni correction. The source is immuneACCESS, and TCRdb retained only in-frame sequences with V and J called. Part of the clones is not carried over; for the studies checked, unresolved V genes explain less than half of this, and the remainder is unexplained. V, J and clone size are taken as reported in that table, and D and trimming were inferred from the DNA itself. The sample data list about 25,000 clones, and 70% to 85% of these were observed just once. Jointly, the top ten make up more than 8% of the sample.

Measured from the cysteine to the phenylalanine, the CDR3 is 18 residues long. Here the CDR3 DNA is all that survives: 54 bases in frame from base 1. CDR1 and CDR2 (SGHTA, FQGNSA) derive from the germline V gene. V trim: 4 bases; J trim: 6 bases; unmatched bases: 18. Inclusion was restricted to participants for whom at least one PBMC sample before ART initiation and at least two post-ART samples were available. All participants with HIV were treated in the United States of America. Before DNA extraction, cryopreserved samples of about 0.9-11 million PBMC were thawed and washed. At the time of the earliest PBMC sample for each participant with HIV, ages ranged from roughly 23 to 55 years. PBMC samples from each participant spanned 1-4 timepoints before ART initiation and 2-8 timepoints after ART initiation, with a median of 7 samples. For every participant, serial HIV viral load, CD4+ T-cell count, ART history and demographic data were obtained. Genomic DNA was extracted from unsorted PBMC with a Qiagen kit on a QIAcube, processed in batches of 12 samples.

This clonotype originated in a woman aged 40 to 50 with HIV. The source material was unsorted PBMCs, sampled 1.2 years after starting antiretroviral therapy. The V gene is TRBV7-2 and the J gene is TRBJ2-7; 10 middle bases align to TRBD2. The CDR3 is CASSSNAPAGGRRGEQYF. The DNA reads TGTGCCAGCAGCTCCAACGCTCCAGCGGGGGGGCGTAGGGGCGAGCAGTACTTC.